These 21 T cell receptor beta chains were sequenced from one sample in a study of blood T cell repertoires in COVID-19. Produced via immunoSEQ multiplex PCR; TCRdb's table is partial and in-frame only. Among roughly 170,000 clones listed, 85% to 90% were seen once. Sequencing used peripheral blood. The receptors shown here come from an older man with active or convalescent COVID-19.

V is TRBV7-9 and J is TRBJ1-2, with D possibly being TRBD1 (5 bases). The germline V gene has CDR1 SEHNR and CDR2 FQNEAQ (reference sequence). The CDR3 runs to 14 residues. Between the trimmed V and J ends, which lost 10 bases and 5 bases, there was a span of 20 bases. CDR3 nucleotides: TGTGCCATCACCCCAGGGAATTTCTCTTATGGCTACACCTTC. Translation gives CAITPGNFSYGYTF.

The rearrangement uses TRBV2 and TRBJ2-7; 9 bases match TRBD1. Germline-derived CDR1 and CDR2 are SNHLY and FYNNEI. The CDR3 spans 13 residues. The V gene end was trimmed by 6 bases and the J gene end by 5 bases; junction bases not matched to a gene: 5. CDR3 loop: CASSPDRGHEQYF. The CDR3 region has the DNA TGTGCCAGCAGCCCGGACAGGGGCCACGAGCAGTACTTC.

V usage is TRBV5-1 and J usage is TRBJ2-5, with D possibly being TRBD1 (6 bases). Per germline, CDR1 SGHRS and CDR2 YFSETQ. This CDR3 spans 13 amino acids. V shed 7 bases and J shed 6 bases, with 16 bases lying between them. This CDR3 is CASGKTGEKTQYF. CDR3 bases: TGCGCCAGCGGAAAGACAGGTGAAAAGACCCAGTACTTC.

The gene calls are TRBV6-5 and TRBJ1-5; D not certain. There are 15 residues in the CDR3. Germline lookup yields CDR1 MNHEY and CDR2 SVGAGI. V was shortened by 2 bases and J by 8 bases, with 16 bases between the two germline ends. The CDR3 sequence: CASSYTGMPEEPQHF. The CDR3 nucleotides are TGTGCCAGCAGTTACACTGGGATGCCGGAGGAGCCCCAGCATTTT.

This clone was picked up a small number of times. The chain is built from TRBV5-1 and TRBJ1-1, with TRBD1 matching over 7 bases. CDR3 length: 13 amino acids. Trimming removed 7 bases from V and 7 bases from J; junction bases left unmatched: 10. The germline gives CDR1 SGHRS, CDR2 YFSETQ. As DNA, the CDR3 is TGCGCCAGCTCGGCACAGGGGAAGGTTGAAGCTTTCTTT. As protein: CASSAQGKVEAFF. The full variable domain, with the rest looked up from reference TRBV5-1 and TRBJ1-1, is KAGVTQTPRYLIKTRGQQVTLSCSPISGHRSVSWYQQTPGQGLQFLFEYFSETQRNKGNFPGRFSGRQFSNSRSEMNVSTLELGDSALYLCASSAQGKVEAFFGQGTRLTVV.

The chain carries TRBV12-3 or TRBV12-4 and TRBJ1-1, with D tentatively TRBD1 (6 bases). The length of the CDR3 is 13 residues. Trimming took off 6 bases at V and 0 bases at J, with 8 bases between the two ends. CDR3 sequence: CASSRDMNTEAFF. The CDR3 DNA sequence: TGTGCCAGCAGCAGGGACATGAACACTGAAGCTTTCTTT.

The J gene is TRBJ2-3, the V gene TRBV24-1; TRBD1 is a possible D gene (5 bases). Trimming removed 7 bases from V and 0 bases from J, with 10 bases in between. This CDR3 region has 14 residues. Germline V gene sequence: CDR1 KGHDR, CDR2 SFDVKD. CDR3 in amino acids: CATRSRASTDTQYF. The CDR3, as DNA: TGTGCCACCAGGAGCAGGGCTAGCACAGATACGCAGTATTTT.

This clone was recorded once. The chain employs TRBV19 and TRBJ1-2, with a weak D call TRBD1 (5 bases). Between the trimmed V and J ends, which lost 8 bases and 0 bases, there was a span of 16 bases. CDR1 is LNHDA, CDR2 SQIVND, per germline (reference sequence). This CDR3 contains 15 residues. In DNA, the CDR3 is TGTGCCAGTGGGGACTTTCCCGGGGCTAACTATGGCTACACCTTC. Encoded protein: CASGDFPGANYGYTF. The full variable domain, with the rest looked up from reference TRBV19 and TRBJ1-2, is DGGITQSPKYLFRKEGQNVTLSCEQNLNHDAMYWYRQDPGQGLRLIYYSQIVNDFQKGDIAEGYSVSREKKESFPLTVTSAQKNPTAFYLCASGDFPGANYGYTFGSGTRLTVV.

The V and J genes are TRBV6-5 and TRBJ1-3, with no clear D. The CDR3 is 15 residues long. V was pared by 4 bases and J by 0 bases, with 10 bases between. The V gene's germline CDR1 is MNHEY and CDR2 SVGAGI. This CDR3 reads CASSFRSSSGNTIYF. The CDR3, as DNA: TGTGCCAGCAGTTTTCGGTCGAGCTCTGGAAACACCATATATTTT.

The rearrangement uses TRBV3-1 (or the pseudogene TRBV3-2) and TRBJ2-1; tentatively, D is TRBD2 (6 bases). Germline lookup yields CDR1 LGHDT and CDR2 YNNKEL (reference sequence). This CDR3 is built from 13 residues. Trimming shortened V by 4 bases and J by 9 bases, and 13 bases separated the two germline ends. In DNA form, the CDR3 reads TGTGCCAGCAGCCGTCCGGGACTGAGTGAGCAGTTCTTC. It is translated as CASSRPGLSEQFF.

The chain links TRBV2 to TRBJ2-7; 9 bases map to TRBD1. Per the germline V gene, CDR1 is SNHLY and CDR2 is FYNNEI. V was pared by 6 bases and J by 1 base, with 4 bases of the junction left unmatched. This CDR3 spans 14 amino acids. CDR3 bases: TGTGCCAGCAGGTCCGGGACAGGGTCCTACGAGCAGTACTTC. Translated: CASRSGTGSYEQYF.

The chain joins TRBV28 to TRBJ1-1; 10 positions match TRBD1. The germline V gene encodes CDR1 MDHEN and CDR2 SYDVKM. The CDR3 sequence is 16 residues long. V was pared by 6 bases and J by 0 bases, with 7 bases of the junction left unmatched. The DNA of the CDR3 is TGTGCCAGCAGGACAGGGGGCGGCGGTTTGAACACTGAAGCTTTCTTT. Translating gives CASRTGGGGLNTEAFF. Full variable domain (rest looked up from reference TRBV28 and TRBJ1-1): DVKVTQSSRYLVKRTGEKVFLECVQDMDHENMFWYRQDPGLGLRLIYFSYDVKMKEKGDIPEGYSVSREKKERFSLILESASTNQTSMYLCASRTGGGGLNTEAFFGQGTRLTVV.

A few counts support this clone. J is TRBJ1-6 and V is TRBV5-1; D unclear. Germline assignment: CDR1 SGHRS and CDR2 YFSETQ. The CDR3 length is 14 residues. V lost 2 bases and J lost 8, with 11 bases in between. The CDR3 coding sequence is TGCGCCAGCAGCTTTGACCATGAGGATTCACCCCTCCACTTT. Its protein is CASSFDHEDSPLHF. Supplemented by reference TRBV5-1 and TRBJ1-6, the full variable domain reads KAGVTQTPRYLIKTRGQQVTLSCSPISGHRSVSWYQQTPGQGLQFLFEYFSETQRNKGNFPGRFSGRQFSNSRSEMNVSTLELGDSALYLCASSFDHEDSPLHFGNGTRLTVT.

The chain recombines TRBV10-1 with TRBJ2-7; perhaps TRBD2 as D (5 bases). The V end lost 5 bases, the J end lost 5 bases, and 13 bases lay between the germline ends. CDR1 and CDR2 (germline): WNHNN, SYGVQD (reference sequence). The CDR3 contains 13 residues. CDR3 in amino acids: CASSNAGNDEQYF. Here the CDR3 DNA reads TGCGCCAGCAGTAATGCGGGTAACGACGAGCAGTACTTC.

The V and J genes are TRBV5-1 and TRBJ2-7; TRBD2 is a possible D gene (8 bases). Trimming removed 5 bases from V and 5 bases from J, with 23 bases in between. Germline CDR1 and CDR2: SGHRS and YFSETQ. The CDR3 consists of 16 residues. CDR3 protein: CASSRAGDGRGHEQYF. CDR3 bases: TGCGCCAGCAGTCGGGCAGGGGACGGGAGGGGGCACGAGCAGTACTTC.

The chain combines TRBV2 with TRBJ1-6, with 7 bases lining up with TRBD1. CDR1 is SNHLY and CDR2 is FYNNEI in the germline V gene. This CDR3 comprises 15 residues. The V segment lost 4 bases and the J segment 4 bases; nucleotides outside the gene matches: 4. The CDR3, as DNA: TGTGCCAGCAGTGCAGGGGGTACTTATAATTCACCCCTCCACTTT. This encodes CASSAGGTYNSPLHF.

The V and J genes are TRBV10-3 and TRBJ2-7, with a weak D call TRBD2 (6 bases). V dropped 3 bases and J dropped 2 bases, with 14 bases sitting between them. Germline V gene sequence: CDR1 ENHRY, CDR2 SYGVKD. The CDR3 sequence is 15 residues long. The CDR3 DNA sequence: TGTGCCATCAGTGATGGAGGGCGGGGCACCTACGAGCAGTACTTC. Its translation is CAISDGGRGTYEQYF.

This sequence joins TRBV7-9 and TRBJ2-3; 10 bases align to TRBD2. Per the germline V gene, CDR1 is SEHNR and CDR2 is FQNEAQ (reference sequence). This CDR3 is built from 16 residues. Trimming cost V 5 bases and J 3 bases; bases outside gene matches: 8. CDR3 sequence (DNA): TGTGCCAGCAGCAGACAAAGCGGGGGGGCTACAGATACGCAGTATTTT. Translated: CASSRQSGGATDTQYF.

This rearrangement joins TRBV18 to TRBJ1-5; weak D call: TRBD1 (6 bases). V was trimmed by 3 bases and J by 0 bases, leaving 21 bases between them. The germline gives CDR1 KGHSH, CDR2 LQKENI. The CDR3 extends over 19 amino acids. The CDR3: CASSPQGWGTTYSNQPQHF. The CDR3 bases are TGTGCCAGCTCACCCCAGGGGTGGGGAACCACCTATAGCAATCAGCCCCAGCATTTT.

This chain uses TRBV18 with TRBJ1-1; 10 nucleotides line up with TRBD1. The germline CDR1 and CDR2 sequences are KGHSH and LQKENI. The CDR3 contains 17 residues. Trimming removed 3 bases from V and 4 bases from J; junction bases left unmatched: 11. CDR3 sequence: CASSPRRPGQGFTEAFF. CDR3 DNA sequence: TGTGCCAGCTCACCTCGTCGCCCGGGACAGGGGTTCACTGAAGCTTTCTTT.

The rearrangement links TRBV28 to TRBJ1-5; TRBD1 matches 7 bases. The trim removed 5 bases at V and 9 bases at J, leaving 13 bases unmatched. Germline values: CDR1 MDHEN, CDR2 SYDVKM. The CDR3 spans 15 residues. This chain's CDR3 is CASSPIDRDHPPQHF. Written as DNA, the CDR3 is TGTGCCAGCAGTCCCATTGACAGGGACCATCCGCCCCAGCATTTT.